The subject of this entry is one T cell receptor beta chain. Clones were read by immunoSEQ multiplex PCR, and TCRdb kept only the in-frame ones, dropping some. Of more than 300,000 clones listed, under 90% are singletons. This record comes from a study of blood T cell repertoires in COVID-19. This CDR3 has 12 residues. V lost 3 bases to trimming and J lost 4 bases, with 6 bases between them. Germline V gene data show CDR1 as DFQATT and CDR2 as SNEGSKA (reference sequence). Sequencing was carried out using peripheral blood. This chain connects TRBV20-1 to TRBJ1-4; perhaps TRBD1 as D (5 bases). The sequence derives from a woman between 25 and 40 years old with COVID-19, enrolled during active disease. The CDR3 sequence: CSASQGNEKLFF. CDR3 DNA: TGCAGTGCTAGTCAGGGTAATGAAAAACTGTTTTTT.